The 28 T cell receptor beta chains presented below share a single source sample, sequenced in a study of T and B cells in COVID-19 patients. BIOMED2 TRB-A/B primer pools were used in multiplex TRB PCR. TCRdb fed the multiplex PCR reads into MiXCR, producing one record per CDR3 protein. The sample records over 6,000 distinct CDR3 sequences, 33% being singletons. From blood, roughly 240-550 ng of genomic DNA served as TRB template. Source material: blood. Source of these receptors: a human donor with active COVID-19.

The chain employs TRBV5-6 and TRBJ2-3; possible D gene TRBD1, 5 bases. The germline gives CDR1 SGHDT, CDR2 YYEEEE. There are 11 residues in the CDR3. V lost 2 bases to trimming and J lost 10 bases, with 8 bases between them. CDR3 residues: CASSLAGPQYF. The DNA of the CDR3 is TGTGCCAGCAGCTTAGCAGGGCCGCAGTATTTT.

By frequency in the sample, this clonotype is medium-sized (0.01 to 0.1%). The chain is built from TRBV19 and TRBJ2-3; TRBD1 matches at 7 bases. The trim removed 5 bases at V and 1 base at J, leaving 9 bases unmatched. This CDR3 has 16 amino acids. From germline, CDR1 is LNHDA and CDR2 SQIVND (reference sequence). CDR3 sequence reads: CASSVFSGGRTDTQYF. The CDR3 DNA follows: TGTGCCAGTAGTGTTTTCTCAGGGGGTCGCACAGATACGCAGTATTTT.

The rearrangement uses TRBV6-5 and TRBJ1-1; the D gene is possibly TRBD1 (5 bases). The CDR3 is 14 amino acids. Deletions cut 0 bases from V and 11 bases from J, with 16 bases between. Germline V CDR1 and CDR2: MNHEY, SVGAGI. DNA for the CDR3: TGTGCCAGCAGTTACTCAGGAGGGGCCCCAGAGGCTTTCTTT. It encodes CASSYSGGAPEAFF.

In this sample, this clonotype is medium-sized. The genes are TRBV6-5 and TRBJ1-4, with 8 bases lining up with TRBD1. Germline V gives CDR1 MNHEY, CDR2 SVGAGI. With 6 bases clipped from V and 8 bases from J, the junction kept 8 bases outside the gene matches. The CDR3 has 14 residues. The CDR3 nucleotides read TGTGCCAGCAGGGGGACAGGACGAAGAGAAAAACTGTTTTTT. Amino acids: CASRGTGRREKLFF.

This clonotype was found a few times. The chain uses TRBV7-2 and TRBJ2-7; D is perhaps TRBD2 (6 bases). Germline lookup yields CDR1 SGHTA and CDR2 FQGNSA. V was shortened by 5 bases and J by 7 bases, with 21 bases between the two germline ends. The length of the CDR3 is 15 residues. CDR3 nucleotides: TGTGCCAGCAGCGGCCTGACTGGGGGGAAATTGGAGCAGTACTTC. This sequence encodes CASSGLTGGKLEQYF.

This clonotype is classed as medium-sized (0.01 to 0.1%). This chain uses TRBV6-5 with TRBJ2-2; a weak D match, TRBD2 (5 bases). The V gene's germline CDR1 is MNHEY and CDR2 SVGAGI. The CDR3 runs 20 residues. Trimming shortened V by 6 bases and J by 0 bases, and 26 bases separated the two germline ends. CDR3: CASSLSRRRPFTANTGELFF. As DNA, the CDR3 is TGTGCCAGCAGCCTATCGAGGAGGAGGCCCTTTACCGCGAACACCGGGGAGCTGTTTTTT.

This clonotype showed up just a few times. CDR3 protein: CASSLRGGGNTEAFF. The CDR3 DNA sequence: TGTGCCAGCAGCCTACGGGGGGGTGGTAACACTGAAGCTTTCTTT. This chain joins TRBV12-3 or TRBV12-4 and TRBJ1-1; D perhaps matches TRBD1 (5 bases). This CDR3 region has 15 residues. V shed 6 bases and J shed 2 bases, with 16 bases lying between them.

Sample share makes this clonotype medium-sized. The chain combines TRBV29-1 with TRBJ2-1; TRBD2 is a possible D gene (6 bases). The germline gives CDR1 SQVTM, CDR2 ANQGSEA. V was pared by 6 bases and J by 0 bases, with 15 bases between. This CDR3 contains 15 residues. This CDR3 is CSVNGGTDSYNEQFF. DNA of the CDR3: TGCAGCGTCAACGGGGGAACCGACTCCTACAATGAGCAGTTCTTC.

This clonotype was detected once. The rearrangement uses TRBV5-5 and TRBJ2-5; D possibly corresponds to TRBD2 (6 bases). V lost 4 bases and J lost 0, with 16 bases in between. CDR3 size: 16 residues. Germline V lookup: CDR1 SGHKS, CDR2 YYEKEE (reference sequence). DNA for the CDR3: TGTGCCAGCAGCCAAGCCTCAGCGGGCAACCAAGAGACCCAGTACTTC. It encodes CASSQASAGNQETQYF.

This chain links TRBV21-1 with TRBJ2-4. TRBV21-1 is noted as a pseudogene. CDR3 length: 14 amino acids. CDR3 sequence: CAGTLKQAQNIQYF. DNA of the CDR3: TGTGCCGGAACGTTAAAACAGGCCCAAAACATTCAGTACTTC.

This clonotype has just a few counts. The rearrangement joins TRBV6-1 to TRBJ2-6; D is ambiguous. The ends were cut back, 7 bases at V and 0 bases at J, with 10 bases in the middle. The CDR3 extends over 15 amino acids. The germline gives CDR1 MNHNS, CDR2 SASEGT. CDR3 residues: CASTTSSSGANVLTF. CDR3 nucleotides: TGTGCCAGCACCACCTCTAGCTCTGGGGCCAACGTCCTGACTTTC.

The chain recombines TRBV12-3 or TRBV12-4 with TRBJ1-2; D possibly corresponds to TRBD1 (5 bases). This CDR3 has 13 amino acids. The ends were cut back, 6 bases at V and 8 bases at J, with 16 bases in the middle. The CDR3 spells CASSQGGAKGYTF. The CDR3 region has the DNA TGTGCCAGCAGCCAAGGAGGGGCGAAGGGCTACACCTTC.

Within the sample, this clonotype is medium-sized. V and J are TRBV6-5 and TRBJ2-1, with D possibly TRBD2 on 5 matching bases. This CDR3 region has 12 residues. Trimming took off 5 bases at V and 8 bases at J, with 10 bases between the two ends. Germline values: CDR1 MNHEY, CDR2 SVGAGI. The CDR3 nucleotides are TGTGCCAGCAGTCGCGGGCGGGATGAGCAGTTCTTC. It yields the protein CASSRGRDEQFF.

This clonotype has only a few counts. This rearrangement joins TRBV30 to TRBJ1-2, with unresolved D. V lost 7 bases and J lost 8, with 17 bases in between. From germline, CDR1 is GTSNPN and CDR2 SVGIG (reference sequence). This CDR3 contains 12 residues. DNA for the CDR3: TGTGCCTCCTCAGTAAGCTGGGGAGGCTACACCTTC. It translates to CASSVSWGGYTF.

This clonotype has only a few counts. The chain has TRBV6-6 and TRBJ2-7, with D possibly being TRBD1 (5 bases). Trimming removed 6 bases from V and 4 bases from J, with 16 bases in between. Germline loops: CDR1 MNHNY, CDR2 SVGAGI (reference sequence). CDR3 size: 14 residues. DNA for the CDR3: TGTGCCAGCAGCCCCGGAAGGGGCGGATACGAGCAGTACTTC. Translation gives CASSPGRGGYEQYF.

This clonotype has just a few counts. V gene TRBV6-6 combines with J gene TRBJ1-2, with 7 bases fitting TRBD1. Per the germline V gene, CDR1 is MNHNY and CDR2 is SVGAGI (reference sequence). The J segment lost 8 bases and the V segment lost 6 bases, leaving 15 bases of the junction unmatched. The CDR3 loop spans 15 amino acids. In DNA form, the CDR3 reads TGTGCCAGCAGCACAACAGGGGAAGGCACGGGCGGCTACACCTTC. It is translated as CASSTTGEGTGGYTF.

There are a few counts of this clonotype. The V call is TRBV6-2 or TRBV6-3, the J call TRBJ2-5; D gene uncertain. This CDR3 has 14 residues. Germline-derived CDR1 and CDR2 are MNHEY and SVGEGT. Trimming pared 2 bases from V and 2 bases from J, leaving 9 bases between. CDR3 bases: TGTGCCAGCAGTTACGTCGGCTATCAAGAGACCCAGTACTTC. Translated, it gives CASSYVGYQETQYF.

This clonotype has just a few counts. This chain uses TRBV18 with TRBJ2-7; maybe TRBD1 (6 bases). CDR1 and CDR2 from the germline V gene are KGHSH and LQKENI. The V gene lost 6 bases and the J gene lost 3 bases, with 18 bases spanning the gap. The CDR3 has 15 residues. The CDR3 DNA sequence: TGTGCCAGCTCGCCAACAGGGCAAGGATACTACGAGCAGTACTTC. It translates to CASSPTGQGYYEQYF.

In this sample, this clonotype turned up a few times. This chain joins TRBV27 and TRBJ2-2; D is unclear. Trimming removed 3 bases from V and 0 bases from J, with 8 bases in between. Germline assignment: CDR1 MNHEY and CDR2 SMNVEV (reference sequence). The CDR3 is 15 residues long. In nucleotides, the CDR3 is TGTGCCAGCAGTTTTTCGCAGACGAACACCGGGGAGCTGTTTTTT. It yields the protein CASSFSQTNTGELFF.

The chain has TRBV30 and TRBJ1-2; maybe TRBD1 (6 bases). Looked up from germline, CDR1 is GTSNPN and CDR2 is SVGIG (reference sequence). CDR3 length: 13 amino acids. V dropped 2 bases and J dropped 7 bases, with 14 bases sitting between them. The DNA for the CDR3 is TGTGCCTGGAGTTCAACAGGGTTGTCTGGCTACACCTTC. Translated: CAWSSTGLSGYTF.

The chain recombines TRBV7-6 with TRBJ2-7, with D uncertain. Trimming cost V 1 base and J 0 bases, with 10 bases left between them. The germline V gene encodes CDR1 SGHVS and CDR2 FNYEAQ. This CDR3 has 15 amino acids. CDR3 in DNA: TGTGCCAGCAGCTTAGGGAATACTAACTCCTACGAGCAGTACTTC. This encodes CASSLGNTNSYEQYF.

This chain connects TRBV27 to TRBJ2-2; 8 nucleotides agree with TRBD2. V was pared by 8 bases and J by 3 bases, with 17 bases of the junction left unmatched. Looked up from germline, CDR1 is MNHEY and CDR2 is SMNVEV (reference sequence). The length of the CDR3 is 18 residues. The CDR3 spells CASSDVASGPGHTGELFF. The CDR3 DNA follows: TGTGCCAGCTCTGATGTGGCTAGCGGGCCGGGGCACACCGGGGAGCTGTTTTTT.

By share, this clonotype counts as medium-sized (0.01 to 0.1%). The V call is TRBV19, the J call TRBJ2-5, with 7 bases that match TRBD1. The CDR3 covers 14 residues. CDR1 and CDR2 (germline): LNHDA, SQIVND (reference sequence). The V and J ends lost 5 bases and 10 bases, in that order; junction bases with no gene match: 13. In nucleotides, the CDR3 is TGTGCCAGTAGTTCTAGGCGACAGGGTCAGGACCAGTACTTC. Protein product: CASSSRRQGQDQYF.

In this sample, this clonotype turned up a few times. The CDR3: CASTGKRVASDTQYF. The CDR3, as DNA: TGTGCCAGCACCGGGAAAAGGGTAGCGTCAGATACGCAGTATTTT. The chain couples TRBV6-5 to TRBJ2-3, with D perhaps matching TRBD2 (5 bases). The V end lost 7 bases, the J end lost 4 bases, and 18 bases lay between the germline ends. This CDR3 spans 15 amino acids. Germline CDR1 is MNHEY and CDR2 is SVGAGI.

This clonotype has more than one count but fewer than ten. V is TRBV5-6 and J is TRBJ2-5; 8 bases are a match to TRBD1. The germline CDR1 and CDR2 sequences are SGHDT and YYEEEE. The trim removed 4 bases at V and 4 bases at J, leaving 6 bases unmatched. CDR3 length equals 14 residues. CDR3 bases: TGTGCCAGCAGCCGATTGACAGGGGTAGAGACCCAGTACTTC. It yields the protein CASSRLTGVETQYF.

This clonotype was seen once. The gene calls are TRBV7-2 and TRBJ1-1; TRBD1 matches 7 bases. The germline V gene encodes CDR1 SGHTA and CDR2 FQGNSA. Trimming cost V 8 bases and J 3 bases; bases outside gene matches: 6. This CDR3 contains 13 residues. CDR3 coding DNA: TGTGCCAGCGAGGGGGCCGGGTACACTGAAGCTTTCTTT. Its protein product is CASEGAGYTEAFF.

Within the sample, this clonotype is medium-sized. The chain recombines TRBV19 with TRBJ2-1; D possibly matches TRBD1 or TRBD2 (5 bases each). Trimming stripped 5 bases from V and 3 bases from J, with 14 bases between. The CDR3 runs 15 residues. Germline CDR1 reads LNHDA; CDR2 reads SQIVND (reference sequence). The CDR3 spells CASSLGTPNYNEQFF. The CDR3 DNA sequence: TGTGCCAGTAGTCTCGGGACGCCCAACTACAATGAGCAGTTCTTC.

This clonotype turned up a few times. The V gene is TRBV19, the J gene TRBJ2-2, with D possibly matching TRBD1 (6 bases). The CDR3 spans 16 residues. V shed 3 bases and J shed 5 bases, with 16 bases lying between them. The V gene's germline CDR1 is LNHDA and CDR2 SQIVND (reference sequence). DNA of the CDR3: TGTGCCAGTAGTATGGCTGCAGGGGCGCGGACCGGGGAGCTGTTTTTT. It is translated as CASSMAAGARTGELFF.